The next 17 T cell receptor beta chains were all read from a single sample in a study of Ad26.COV2.S vaccination and SARS-CoV-2 variants. Sequenced by immunoSEQ multiplex PCR; TCRdb stores in-frame clones only, minus some. The sample holds just over 350,000 clones; around 90% are singletons and the top ten take 3% to 5%. The specimen comprised peripheral blood, sampled after recovery from COVID-19. These receptors all stem from a human donor who had recovered from COVID-19.

The gene calls are TRBV5-6 and TRBJ1-5; TRBD1 matches 7 bases. Germline V lookup: CDR1 SGHDT, CDR2 YYEEEE. The V and J ends lost 3 bases and 9 bases, in that order; junction bases with no gene match: 12. The CDR3 loop spans 15 amino acids. CDR3 loop: CASSYTGAPGSPQHF. DNA of the CDR3: TGTGCCAGCAGCTACACAGGGGCTCCCGGGTCGCCCCAGCATTTT.

CDR3: CASSDRVTQTGELFF. CDR3 coding DNA: TGTGCCAGCAGTGACAGGGTCACACAAACCGGGGAGCTGTTTTTT. The chain has TRBV2 and TRBJ2-2; perhaps TRBD1 as D (5 bases). Germline V gives CDR1 SNHLY, CDR2 FYNNEI. Trimming stripped 3 bases from V and 5 bases from J, with 13 bases between. This CDR3 region has 15 residues.

With respect to this clone: Its ends do not fully match the called genes, so a read error is possible. The chain carries TRBV7-7 and TRBJ2-7, with TRBD1 matching over 9 bases. CDR3 length: 16 amino acids. Germline V gene lookup returns CDR1 SSHAT and CDR2 FNYEAQ (reference sequence). The CDR3 nucleotides read TGTGCTAGCAGCTTAAGGTTAGAGGACAGGGGAGTCGAGCAGTACTTC. Protein product: CASSLRLEDRGVEQYF.

This chain connects TRBV5-1 to TRBJ1-1; the D is unclear. Per germline, CDR1 SGHRS and CDR2 YFSETQ. Between the trimmed V and J ends, which lost 0 bases and 5 bases, there was a span of 8 bases. There are 13 residues in the CDR3. CDR3 nucleotides: TGCGCCAGCAGCTTGGTCCCAAATACTGAAGCTTTCTTT. Amino acid sequence: CASSLVPNTEAFF.

The chain links TRBV2 to TRBJ1-1; D is uncertain. Germline CDR1 is SNHLY and CDR2 is FYNNEI. The CDR3 loop spans 14 amino acids. Trimming removed 7 bases from V and 5 bases from J, with 17 bases in between. DNA of the CDR3: TGTGCCAGCAATGCACTTACAAGCGGGACTGAAGCTTTCTTT. Translating it yields CASNALTSGTEAFF.

The CDR3 sequence is CASSGPGQAEGSYTEAFF. For the CDR3, the DNA is TGTGCCAGCAGCGGACCGGGACAGGCAGAGGGGAGTTACACTGAAGCTTTCTTT. The rearrangement links TRBV9 to TRBJ1-1, with 8 nucleotides matching TRBD1. This CDR3 is built from 18 residues. Germline loops: CDR1 SGDLS, CDR2 YYNGEE. The ends lost 3 bases at V and 3 bases at J; junction bases unmatched: 16.

CDR3 residues: CASSISGGGYNEQFF. In DNA, the CDR3 is TGTGCCAGCAGTATCTCTGGGGGGGGGTACAATGAGCAGTTCTTC. The rearrangement uses TRBV6-2 or TRBV6-3 and TRBJ2-1; the match to TRBD2 covers 7 bases. The CDR3 spans 15 residues. Trimming at V came to 5 bases and at J to 4 bases, leaving 8 bases not matched to a gene. Germline V gene lookup returns CDR1 MNHEY and CDR2 SVGEGT.

The chain carries TRBV13 and TRBJ1-3; D not certain. The length of the CDR3 is 15 residues. V was pared by 3 bases and J by 3 bases, with 12 bases between. Germline V lookup: CDR1 PRHDT, CDR2 FYEKMQ (reference sequence). CDR3 DNA sequence: TGTGCCAGCAGCTTTGAAGGACGGCGTGGAAACACCATATATTTT. It is translated as CASSFEGRRGNTIYF.

This sequence joins TRBV4-1 and TRBJ1-2; the match to TRBD1 covers 10 bases. Germline V CDR1 and CDR2: MGHRA, YSYEKL. V gave up 2 bases and J gave up 8 bases; unmatched junction bases: 8. CDR3 length: 15 residues. The CDR3 region has the DNA TGCGCCAGCAGCCAAAACCGGGACAGGGGTAGGGGCTACACCTTC. As protein: CASSQNRDRGRGYTF.

V gene TRBV4-3 combines with J gene TRBJ2-4; D possibly corresponds to TRBD1 (6 bases). CDR1 is LGHNA and CDR2 is YSLEER in the germline V gene. V was cut by 1 base and J by 5 bases, with 9 bases left in between. This CDR3 spans 14 amino acids. As DNA, the CDR3 is TGCGCCAGCAGCCAAGGTCGGACAGAAAACATTCAGTACTTC. It encodes CASSQGRTENIQYF.

The rearrangement links TRBV2 to TRBJ2-6; D gene ambiguous. The CDR3 is 15 residues long. Trimming removed 3 bases at V and 0 bases at J, with 6 bases between. Germline V gives CDR1 SNHLY, CDR2 FYNNEI. The CDR3 DNA reads TGTGCCAGCAGTGATCAGTTCTCTGGGGCCAACGTCCTGACTTTC. Amino acid sequence: CASSDQFSGANVLTF. Variable domain in full (rest from reference TRBV2 and TRBJ2-6): EPEVTQTPSHQVTQMGQEVILRCVPISNHLYFYWYRQILGQKVEFLVSFYNNEISEKSEIFDDQFSVERPDGSNFTLKIRSTKLEDSAMYFCASSDQFSGANVLTFGAGSRLTVL.

V is TRBV19 and J is TRBJ1-2, with a tentative D call TRBD1 (6 bases). The CDR3 runs to 13 residues. The V end lost 7 bases, the J end lost 8 bases, and 17 bases lay between the germline ends. Germline lookup yields CDR1 LNHDA and CDR2 SQIVND (reference sequence). In DNA, the CDR3 is TGTGCCAGTACGCCAGGGGCCTCGCGGGGCTACACCTTC. This sequence encodes CASTPGASRGYTF.

The chain couples TRBV5-5 to TRBJ1-1; unclear D gene. The CDR3 sequence is 13 residues long. V was clipped by 4 bases and J by 4 bases, with 11 bases between them. Germline values: CDR1 SGHKS, CDR2 YYEKEE (reference sequence). DNA for the CDR3: TGTGCCAGCAGCCCGTTGAGGGCCACTGAAGCTTTCTTT. This encodes CASSPLRATEAFF.

The J gene is TRBJ1-1, the V gene TRBV2; maybe TRBD1 (5 bases). The V gene lost 8 bases and the J gene lost 3 bases, with 13 bases spanning the gap. Germline CDR1 and CDR2: SNHLY and FYNNEI. The CDR3 is 13 amino acids. CDR3 nucleotide sequence: TGTGCCAGCGGCAGGGTTTCGGACACTGAAGCTTTCTTT. This gives the protein CASGRVSDTEAFF.

This clone has a single count. The junction differs from germline at one of its ends, possibly a read error. J is TRBJ2-7 and V is TRBV4-2; unclear D gene. In germline, CDR1 is LGHNA, CDR2 YNFKEQ. The CDR3 consists of 13 residues. The CDR3 DNA sequence: TGTGCCAGCAACCAAGATCTACTTTACGAGCAGTACTTC. As protein: CASNQDLLYEQYF.

As concerns this clone: A read error may account for a junction end that differs from germline. The chain combines TRBV29-1 with TRBJ2-1; 10 bases are a match to TRBD1. The CDR3 extends over 16 amino acids. The germline CDR1 and CDR2 sequences are SQVTM and ANQGSEA. Written as DNA, the CDR3 is TGCAGCGCTGAAAGGACGGACAGGGGGATATACAATGAGCAGTTCTTC. Residues: CSAERTDRGIYNEQFF.

V usage is TRBV25-1 and J usage is TRBJ2-5, with D possibly matching TRBD2 (6 bases). The CDR3 sequence is 13 residues long. Germline CDR1 reads MGHDK; CDR2 reads SYGVNS. Trimming stripped 3 bases from V and 8 bases from J, with 13 bases between. The CDR3 loop reads CASSEAASATQYF. For the CDR3, the DNA is TGTGCCAGCAGTGAGGCGGCTAGCGCAACCCAGTACTTC.